These T cell receptor beta chains were read from a single sample in a study of shared clonotypes between healthy human individuals. The protocol was immunoSEQ multiplex PCR, while the TCRdb copy is restricted to in-frame clones and leaves out a portion. The sample records about 2.2 million clones, around 93% being singletons. The sequenced material came from naive CD8+ T cells from PBMCs. The receptors stem from a man aged 18-30 years in good health. Some clones in this sample may be carry-over from other donors' samples. The CDR3 runs from the conserved cysteine through the conserved F or W. Fields, in order: D gene, clone size, J gene, V gene, CDR3 DNA, CDR3 protein. The D gene is left open where the match is weak. Clone size is stated in some rows and not others, as once, few, many or a class when expanded.

d_gene: -
abundance: -
j_gene: TRBJ1-4
v_gene: TRBV2
CDR3nt: TGTGCCAGCAGTGAAAAGTTGGTCTGGTCGGATGAAAAACTGTTTTTT
CDR3aa: CASSEKLVWSDEKLFF

d_gene: TRBD2
abundance: -
j_gene: TRBJ2-3
v_gene: TRBV7-9
CDR3nt: TGTGCCAGCAGCTTACCTGTAGCGGGGGACACAGATACGCAGTATTTT
CDR3aa: CASSLPVAGDTDTQYF

d_gene: -
abundance: -
j_gene: TRBJ2-2
v_gene: TRBV19
CDR3nt: TGTGCCAGTAGGTCTAGTGAGGGGAACACCGGGGAGCTGTTTTTT
CDR3aa: CASRSSEGNTGELFF

d_gene: TRBD2
abundance: -
j_gene: TRBJ2-7
v_gene: TRBV7-2
CDR3nt: TGTGCCAGCAGTCCCTCGTCGCGGGGGTTGTACGAGCAGTACTTC
CDR3aa: CASSPSSRGLYEQYF

d_gene: TRBD1
abundance: -
j_gene: TRBJ1-2
v_gene: TRBV4-1
CDR3nt: TGCGCCAGCAGCCAACAAGCGGCGACAGGGGCTTATGGCTACACCTTC
CDR3aa: CASSQQAATGAYGYTF

d_gene: -
abundance: -
j_gene: TRBJ2-7
v_gene: TRBV11-2
CDR3nt: TGTGCCAGCACGTCCAGGGACCCAAATTATTCCTACGAGCAGTACTTC
CDR3aa: CASTSRDPNYSYEQYF

d_gene: TRBD1
abundance: -
j_gene: TRBJ2-7
v_gene: TRBV7-9
CDR3nt: TGTGCCAGCAGCTCGGGACAGGGGGCGGTACCACTCGAGCAGTACTTC
CDR3aa: CASSSGQGAVPLEQYF

d_gene: -
abundance: -
j_gene: TRBJ2-7
v_gene: TRBV6-1
CDR3nt: TGTGCCAGCAGTGAAGGATGGATCTACGAGCAGTACTTC
CDR3aa: CASSEGWIYEQYF

d_gene: -
abundance: -
j_gene: TRBJ2-1
v_gene: TRBV5-1
CDR3nt: TGCGCCAGCAGCTTGGACAGCACGGTTTGGGATTCATCAATGAGCAATGAGCAGTTCTTC
CDR3aa: CASSLDSTVWDSSMSNEQFF

d_gene: -
abundance: -
j_gene: TRBJ2-7
v_gene: TRBV7-9
CDR3nt: TGTGCCAGCAGTTTTACTCCCGGGACTTTTTTCTACGAGCAGTACTTC
CDR3aa: CASSFTPGTFFYEQYF

d_gene: -
abundance: -
j_gene: TRBJ1-2
v_gene: TRBV10-3
CDR3nt: TGTGCCATCAGTGAGATCTCAATGGGAGGGGAAAATGGCTACACCTTC
CDR3aa: CAISEISMGGENGYTF

d_gene: TRBD1
abundance: -
j_gene: TRBJ2-7
v_gene: TRBV9
CDR3nt: TGTGCCAGCAGCGCTCAGGGACAGGGTGGATCGGAGCAGTACTTC
CDR3aa: CASSAQGQGGSEQYF

d_gene: TRBD2
abundance: -
j_gene: TRBJ2-5
v_gene: TRBV6-5
CDR3nt: TGTGCCAGCAGAACAGGGACTAGCGGTAAAGAGACCCAGTACTTC
CDR3aa: CASRTGTSGKETQYF

d_gene: TRBD1
abundance: -
j_gene: TRBJ1-2
v_gene: TRBV13
CDR3nt: TGTGCCAGCAGCTCGGACAGGGCCTATGGCTACACCTTC
CDR3aa: CASSSDRAYGYTF

d_gene: -
abundance: -
j_gene: TRBJ2-5
v_gene: TRBV27
CDR3nt: TGTGCCAGCAAAACGCAGCGGGACCCCCAGGGGGGCCAGTACTTC
CDR3aa: CASKTQRDPQGGQYF

d_gene: TRBD1
abundance: -
j_gene: TRBJ2-3
v_gene: TRBV27
CDR3nt: TGTGCCAGCAGTTTAATCCGGACAGGGGGCACAGATACGCAGTATTTT
CDR3aa: CASSLIRTGGTDTQYF

d_gene: TRBD1
abundance: -
j_gene: TRBJ2-1
v_gene: TRBV9
CDR3nt: TGTGCCAGTGCTGGGGACAGGGCGATCTACAATGACCGTGAGCAGTTCTTC
CDR3aa: CASAGDRAIYNDREQFF

d_gene: -
abundance: -
j_gene: TRBJ1-1
v_gene: TRBV19
CDR3nt: TGTGCCACCTACAGTCCCCTAGTGAACACTGAAGCTTTCTTT
CDR3aa: CATYSPLVNTEAFF

d_gene: -
abundance: -
j_gene: TRBJ2-7
v_gene: TRBV28
CDR3nt: TGTGCCAGCAGGGGGGGATCCTACGAGCAGTACTTC
CDR3aa: CASRGGSYEQYF

d_gene: -
abundance: -
j_gene: TRBJ2-7
v_gene: TRBV27
CDR3nt: TGTGCCAGCAGTTTAAATAGCGCCACGGACGAGCAGTACTTC
CDR3aa: CASSLNSATDEQYF

d_gene: -
abundance: -
j_gene: TRBJ2-7
v_gene: TRBV29-1
CDR3nt: TGCAGCGCCCGAGTAGGGTACGAGCAGTACTTC
CDR3aa: CSARVGYEQYF

d_gene: TRBD1
abundance: -
j_gene: TRBJ1-2
v_gene: TRBV2
CDR3nt: TGTGCCAGCAGTGATTCCGACAGGGGGGAAGGCTACACCTTC
CDR3aa: CASSDSDRGEGYTF

d_gene: -
abundance: -
j_gene: TRBJ1-2
v_gene: TRBV9
CDR3nt: TGTGCCAGCAGCGAGGCCCTTGATGGCAGGGCCTATGGCTACACCTTC
CDR3aa: CASSEALDGRAYGYTF

d_gene: TRBD1
abundance: -
j_gene: TRBJ1-5
v_gene: TRBV19
CDR3nt: TGTGCCAGTAGTGACAGGGGGAATCAGCCCCAGCATTTT
CDR3aa: CASSDRGNQPQHF

d_gene: TRBD1
abundance: -
j_gene: TRBJ2-7
v_gene: TRBV30
CDR3nt: TGTGCCTGGACAGGGGGATACTCCTACGAGCAGTACTTC
CDR3aa: CAWTGGYSYEQYF

d_gene: -
abundance: -
j_gene: TRBJ2-1
v_gene: TRBV4-1
CDR3nt: TGCGCCAGCAGCCAAGTTGGACCTTCGGGTGGTGAGCAGTTCTTC
CDR3aa: CASSQVGPSGGEQFF

d_gene: TRBD1
abundance: -
j_gene: TRBJ2-7
v_gene: TRBV27
CDR3nt: TGTGCCAGCAGTCTCCGACAGGGGATTTACGAGCAGTACTTC
CDR3aa: CASSLRQGIYEQYF

d_gene: TRBD2
abundance: -
j_gene: TRBJ2-1
v_gene: TRBV28
CDR3nt: TGTGCCAGCAGTTTAGCGGGAGAGAGCAATGAGCAGTTCTTC
CDR3aa: CASSLAGESNEQFF

d_gene: TRBD1
abundance: -
j_gene: TRBJ1-4
v_gene: TRBV5-8
CDR3nt: TGTGCCAGCAGCTTTGGAGGGGGCCGCGAAAAACTGTTTTTT
CDR3aa: CASSFGGGREKLFF

d_gene: -
abundance: -
j_gene: TRBJ2-5
v_gene: TRBV11-2
CDR3nt: TGTGCCAGCAGCTTCTTTACCAGGGCAGAGACCCAGTACTTC
CDR3aa: CASSFFTRAETQYF

d_gene: -
abundance: -
j_gene: TRBJ2-7
v_gene: TRBV27
CDR3nt: TGTGCCAGCAGCCAAAACCGTTACGAGCAGTACTTC
CDR3aa: CASSQNRYEQYF

d_gene: TRBD1
abundance: -
j_gene: TRBJ1-4
v_gene: TRBV6-1
CDR3nt: TGTGCCAGCAGTGCTTACAGGGGGCCAAATGAAAAACTGTTTTTT
CDR3aa: CASSAYRGPNEKLFF

d_gene: -
abundance: -
j_gene: TRBJ1-4
v_gene: TRBV27
CDR3nt: TGTGCCAGCAGTACCCTGGCTACTAATGAAAAACTGTTTTTT
CDR3aa: CASSTLATNEKLFF

d_gene: TRBD1
abundance: -
j_gene: TRBJ2-7
v_gene: TRBV4-1
CDR3nt: TGCGCCAGCAGCCAACCACCGGGACAGGGGGCCATCGAGCAGTACTTC
CDR3aa: CASSQPPGQGAIEQYF

d_gene: -
abundance: -
j_gene: TRBJ1-5
v_gene: TRBV5-6
CDR3nt: TGTGCCAGCAGCTTGGGAGACGGCCTTTCCAATCAGCCCCAGCATTTT
CDR3aa: CASSLGDGLSNQPQHF

d_gene: TRBD2
abundance: -
j_gene: TRBJ2-1
v_gene: TRBV9
CDR3nt: TGTGCCAGCAGCGTGGGGACTAGCGCCCACAATGAGCAGTTCTTC
CDR3aa: CASSVGTSAHNEQFF

d_gene: -
abundance: -
j_gene: TRBJ1-1
v_gene: TRBV7-9
CDR3nt: TGTGCCAGCAGGCCGAGGCTCCAAGCTTTCTTT
CDR3aa: CASRPRLQAFF

d_gene: -
abundance: -
j_gene: TRBJ2-6
v_gene: TRBV6-1
CDR3nt: TGTGCCAGCAGTGATCCCCATATTGGGGCCAACGTCCTGACTTTC
CDR3aa: CASSDPHIGANVLTF

d_gene: TRBD2
abundance: -
j_gene: TRBJ2-1
v_gene: TRBV7-3
CDR3nt: TGTGCCAGCAGCTTAATCGGGGCGGGAGCGGTCAATGAGCAGTTCTTC
CDR3aa: CASSLIGAGAVNEQFF

d_gene: -
abundance: -
j_gene: TRBJ2-3
v_gene: TRBV30
CDR3nt: TGTGCCTGGAGCCCCCTCCTACAATACGAAACGCAGTATTTT
CDR3aa: CAWSPLLQYETQYF

d_gene: -
abundance: -
j_gene: TRBJ2-5
v_gene: TRBV4-1
CDR3nt: TGCGCCAGCAGCCAAGTGGCAGGGATGGAGACCCAGTACTTC
CDR3aa: CASSQVAGMETQYF

d_gene: -
abundance: -
j_gene: TRBJ2-2
v_gene: TRBV6-5
CDR3nt: TGTGCCAGCAGTCCCCTAGGGGGCGGGGAGCTGTTTTTT
CDR3aa: CASSPLGGGELFF

d_gene: -
abundance: once
j_gene: TRBJ2-6
v_gene: TRBV30
CDR3nt: TGTGCCTGGAGGGCTCCCTACTCTGGGGCCAACGTCCTGACTTTC
CDR3aa: CAWRAPYSGANVLTF

d_gene: -
abundance: -
j_gene: TRBJ1-1
v_gene: TRBV11-2
CDR3nt: TGTGCCAGCAGCTTAGAAACAGACATGAACACTGAAGCTTTCTTT
CDR3aa: CASSLETDMNTEAFF

d_gene: TRBD2
abundance: once
j_gene: TRBJ2-1
v_gene: TRBV7-9
CDR3nt: TGTGCCAGCAGCTTCCTAGCGGGAGACGGCAATGAGCAGTTCTTC
CDR3aa: CASSFLAGDGNEQFF

d_gene: -
abundance: once
j_gene: TRBJ2-3
v_gene: TRBV2
CDR3nt: TGTGCCAGCAGTGATTCAAGCGAGGCCCTTCTATCGCAGTATTTT
CDR3aa: CASSDSSEALLSQYF

d_gene: -
abundance: -
j_gene: TRBJ2-5
v_gene: TRBV7-9
CDR3nt: TGTGCCAGCAGCTTAGCCGCGACTAGCCAAGAGACCCAGTACTTC
CDR3aa: CASSLAATSQETQYF

d_gene: -
abundance: -
j_gene: TRBJ2-1
v_gene: TRBV10-3
CDR3nt: TGTGCCATCAGTGACAGGGGGGCGAATGAGCAGTTCTTC
CDR3aa: CAISDRGANEQFF

d_gene: -
abundance: -
j_gene: TRBJ1-1
v_gene: TRBV27
CDR3nt: TGTGCCAGCAGTTTAAGAGGGCCTATAGGGACTGAAGCTTTCTTT
CDR3aa: CASSLRGPIGTEAFF

d_gene: TRBD1
abundance: -
j_gene: TRBJ1-2
v_gene: TRBV10-1
CDR3nt: TGCGCCAGCAGTGCGGACAGGGGGCGCGTCTATGGCTACACCTTC
CDR3aa: CASSADRGRVYGYTF

d_gene: TRBD2
abundance: -
j_gene: TRBJ2-3
v_gene: TRBV29-1
CDR3nt: TGCAGCGTGGTGTCCCTAGCGGGAGAGGGGGGTACGCAGTATTTT
CDR3aa: CSVVSLAGEGGTQYF